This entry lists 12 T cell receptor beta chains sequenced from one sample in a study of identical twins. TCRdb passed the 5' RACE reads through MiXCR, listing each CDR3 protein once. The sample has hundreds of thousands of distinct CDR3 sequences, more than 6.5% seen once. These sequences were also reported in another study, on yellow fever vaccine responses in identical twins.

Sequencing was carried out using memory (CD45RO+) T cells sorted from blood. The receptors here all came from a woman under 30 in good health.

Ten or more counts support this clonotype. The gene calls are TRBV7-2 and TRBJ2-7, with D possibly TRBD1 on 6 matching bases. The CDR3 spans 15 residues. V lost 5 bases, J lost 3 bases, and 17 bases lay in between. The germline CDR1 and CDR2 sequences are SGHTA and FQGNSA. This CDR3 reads CASSRYRTALYEQYF. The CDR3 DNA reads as TGTGCCAGCAGCCGATACAGGACAGCCCTCTACGAGCAGTACTTC.

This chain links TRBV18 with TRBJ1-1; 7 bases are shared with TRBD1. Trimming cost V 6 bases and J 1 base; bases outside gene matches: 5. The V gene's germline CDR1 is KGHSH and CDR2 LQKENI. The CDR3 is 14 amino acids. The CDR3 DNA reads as TGTGCCAGCTCCCCCGGGACAGAGAACACTGAAGCTTTCTTT. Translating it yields CASSPGTENTEAFF.

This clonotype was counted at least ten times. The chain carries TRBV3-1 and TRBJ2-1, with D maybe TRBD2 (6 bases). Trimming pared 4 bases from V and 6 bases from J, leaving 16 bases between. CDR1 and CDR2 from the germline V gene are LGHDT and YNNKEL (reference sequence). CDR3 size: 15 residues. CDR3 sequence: CASSLGTDGSNEQFF. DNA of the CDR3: TGTGCCAGCAGCCTAGGGACTGATGGCTCCAATGAGCAGTTCTTC.

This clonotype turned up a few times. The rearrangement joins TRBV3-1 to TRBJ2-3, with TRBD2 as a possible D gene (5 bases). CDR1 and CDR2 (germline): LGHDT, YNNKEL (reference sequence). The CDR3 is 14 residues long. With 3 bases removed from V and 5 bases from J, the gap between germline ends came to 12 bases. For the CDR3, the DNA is TGTGCCAGCAGCCAGAAAGTCCGGGGAGATACGCAGTATTTT. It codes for CASSQKVRGDTQYF.

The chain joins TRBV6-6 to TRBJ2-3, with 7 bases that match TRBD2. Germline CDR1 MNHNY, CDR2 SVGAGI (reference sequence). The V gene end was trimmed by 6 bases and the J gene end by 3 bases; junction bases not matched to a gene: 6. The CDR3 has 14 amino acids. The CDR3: CASRREIRTDTQYF. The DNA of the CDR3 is TGTGCCAGCAGGCGGGAGATTCGGACAGATACGCAGTATTTT.

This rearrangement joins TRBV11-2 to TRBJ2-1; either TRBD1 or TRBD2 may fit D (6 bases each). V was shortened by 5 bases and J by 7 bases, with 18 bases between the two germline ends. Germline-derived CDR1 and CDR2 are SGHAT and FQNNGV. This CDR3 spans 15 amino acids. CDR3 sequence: CASSRRVGGQNEQFF. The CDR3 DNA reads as TGTGCCAGCAGCCGAAGGGTGGGGGGCCAGAATGAGCAGTTCTTC.

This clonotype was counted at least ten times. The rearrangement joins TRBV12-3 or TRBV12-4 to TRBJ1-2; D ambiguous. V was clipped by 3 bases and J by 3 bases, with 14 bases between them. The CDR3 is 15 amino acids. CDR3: CASSFRKGWDYGYTF. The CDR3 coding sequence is TGTGCCAGCAGTTTTAGGAAGGGATGGGACTATGGCTACACCTTC.

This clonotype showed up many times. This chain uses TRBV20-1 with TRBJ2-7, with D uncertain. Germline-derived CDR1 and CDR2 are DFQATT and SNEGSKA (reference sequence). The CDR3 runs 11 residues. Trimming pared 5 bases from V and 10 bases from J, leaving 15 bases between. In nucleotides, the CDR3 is TGCAGTGCTTACGATTCGGTCTTACAGTACTTC. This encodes CSAYDSVLQYF.

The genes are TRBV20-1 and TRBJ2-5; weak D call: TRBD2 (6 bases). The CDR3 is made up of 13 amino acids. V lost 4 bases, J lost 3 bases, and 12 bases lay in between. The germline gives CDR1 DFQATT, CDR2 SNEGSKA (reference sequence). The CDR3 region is CSATGTQEETQYF. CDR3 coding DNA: TGCAGTGCTACCGGGACTCAAGAAGAGACCCAGTACTTC.

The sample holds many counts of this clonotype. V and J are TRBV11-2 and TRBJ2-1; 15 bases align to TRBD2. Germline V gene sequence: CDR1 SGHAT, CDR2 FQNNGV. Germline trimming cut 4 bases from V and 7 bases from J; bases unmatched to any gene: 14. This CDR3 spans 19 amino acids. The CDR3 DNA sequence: TGTGCCAGCAGCTCATTAGCGGGGGGGACTAGCGGGAGGCGGAATGAGCAGTTCTTC. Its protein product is CASSSLAGGTSGRRNEQFF.

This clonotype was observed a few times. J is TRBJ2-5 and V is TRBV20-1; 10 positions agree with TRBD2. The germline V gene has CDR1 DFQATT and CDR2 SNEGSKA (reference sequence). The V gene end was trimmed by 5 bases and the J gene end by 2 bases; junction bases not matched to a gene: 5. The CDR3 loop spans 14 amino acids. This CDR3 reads CSAWSSGGQETQYF. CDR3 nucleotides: TGCAGTGCTTGGTCTAGCGGGGGACAAGAGACCCAGTACTTC.

CDR3 region: CASSPPENTGELFF. DNA for the CDR3: TGTGCCAGCAGTCCCCCGGAGAACACCGGGGAGCTGTTTTTT. V and J are TRBV28 and TRBJ2-2; no clear D gene. CDR1 is MDHEN, CDR2 SYDVKM, per germline. There are 14 residues in the CDR3. With 5 bases removed from V and 1 base from J, the gap between germline ends came to 8 bases.